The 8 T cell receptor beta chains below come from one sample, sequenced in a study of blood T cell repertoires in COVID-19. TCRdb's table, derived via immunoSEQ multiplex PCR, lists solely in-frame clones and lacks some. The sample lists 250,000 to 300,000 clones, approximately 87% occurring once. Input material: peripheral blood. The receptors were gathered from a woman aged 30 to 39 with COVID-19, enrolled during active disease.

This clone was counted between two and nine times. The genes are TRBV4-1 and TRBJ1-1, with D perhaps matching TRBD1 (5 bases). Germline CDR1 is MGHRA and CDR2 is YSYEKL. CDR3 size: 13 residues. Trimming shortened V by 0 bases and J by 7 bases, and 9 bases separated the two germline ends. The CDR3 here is CASSQETGLEAFF. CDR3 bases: TGCGCCAGCAGCCAAGAAACAGGCCTTGAAGCTTTCTTT.

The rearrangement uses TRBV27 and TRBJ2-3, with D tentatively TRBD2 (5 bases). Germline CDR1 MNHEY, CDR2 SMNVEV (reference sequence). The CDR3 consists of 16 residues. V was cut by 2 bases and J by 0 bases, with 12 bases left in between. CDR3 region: CASSLVLGGSTDTQYF. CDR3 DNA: TGTGCCAGCAGTTTAGTATTAGGAGGTAGCACAGATACGCAGTATTTT.

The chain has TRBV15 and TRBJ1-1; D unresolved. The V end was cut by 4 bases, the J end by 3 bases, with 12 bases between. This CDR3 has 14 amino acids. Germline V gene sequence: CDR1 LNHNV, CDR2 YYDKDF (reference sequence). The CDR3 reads CATSKRFGDTEAFF. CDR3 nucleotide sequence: TGTGCCACCAGCAAGAGATTCGGGGACACTGAAGCTTTCTTT.

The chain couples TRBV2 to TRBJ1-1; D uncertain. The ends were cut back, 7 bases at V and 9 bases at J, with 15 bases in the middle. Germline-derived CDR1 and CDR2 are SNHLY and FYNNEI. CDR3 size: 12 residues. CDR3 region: CASTEQRAQAFF. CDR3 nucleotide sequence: TGTGCCAGCACGGAGCAGAGGGCTCAAGCTTTCTTT. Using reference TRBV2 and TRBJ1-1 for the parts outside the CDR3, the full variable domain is EPEVTQTPSHQVTQMGQEVILRCVPISNHLYFYWYRQILGQKVEFLVSFYNNEISEKSEIFDDQFSVERPDGSNFTLKIRSTKLEDSAMYFCASTEQRAQAFFGQGTRLTVV.

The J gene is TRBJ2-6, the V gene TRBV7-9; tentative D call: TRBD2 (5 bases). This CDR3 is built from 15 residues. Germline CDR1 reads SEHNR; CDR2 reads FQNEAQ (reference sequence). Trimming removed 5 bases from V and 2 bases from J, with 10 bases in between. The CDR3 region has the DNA TGTGCCAGCAGCCCAACTAGGGCTGGGGCCAACGTCCTGACTTTC. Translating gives CASSPTRAGANVLTF. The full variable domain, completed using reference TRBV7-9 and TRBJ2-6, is DTGVSQNPRHKITKRGQNVTFRCDPISEHNRLYWYRQTLGQGPEFLTYFQNEAQLEKSRLLSDRFSAERPKGSFSTLEIQRTEQGDSAMYLCASSPTRAGANVLTFGAGSRLTVL.

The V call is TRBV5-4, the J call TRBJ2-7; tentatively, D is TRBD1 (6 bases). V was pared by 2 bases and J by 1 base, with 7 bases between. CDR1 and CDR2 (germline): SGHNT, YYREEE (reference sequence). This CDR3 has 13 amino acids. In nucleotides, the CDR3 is TGTGCCAGCAGCTTACAGGGATCCTACGAGCAGTACTTC. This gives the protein CASSLQGSYEQYF.

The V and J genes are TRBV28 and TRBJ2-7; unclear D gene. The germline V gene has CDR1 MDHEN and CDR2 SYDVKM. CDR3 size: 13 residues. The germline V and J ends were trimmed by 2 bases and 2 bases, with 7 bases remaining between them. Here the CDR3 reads CASSLGRTYEQYF. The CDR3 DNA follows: TGTGCCAGCAGTTTAGGCAGAACCTACGAGCAGTACTTC. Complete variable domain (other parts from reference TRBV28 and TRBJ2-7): DVKVTQSSRYLVKRTGEKVFLECVQDMDHENMFWYRQDPGLGLRLIYFSYDVKMKEKGDIPEGYSVSREKKERFSLILESASTNQTSMYLCASSLGRTYEQYFGPGTRLTVT.

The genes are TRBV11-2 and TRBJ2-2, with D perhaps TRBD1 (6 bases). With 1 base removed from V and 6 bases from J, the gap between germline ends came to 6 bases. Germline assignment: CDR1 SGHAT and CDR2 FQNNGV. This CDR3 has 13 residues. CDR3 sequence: CASSLGGPGELFF. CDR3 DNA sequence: TGTGCCAGCAGCTTAGGGGGGCCCGGGGAGCTGTTTTTT.